The 18 T cell receptor beta chains presented below share a single source sample, sequenced in a study of shared clonotypes between healthy human individuals. Sequenced by immunoSEQ multiplex PCR; TCRdb stores in-frame clones only, minus some. The top ten clones hold 30% to 40% of a sample with approximately 710,000 clones, 80% to 95% of them seen once. The sequenced material came from memory CD8+ T cells from PBMCs. The subset here: CD45RO+ cells pooled with CCR7-negative TemRA cells. These receptors came from a man aged 18 to 30 in good health. Some clones in this sample may be carry-over from other donors' samples.

The chain employs TRBV14 and TRBJ2-1; 9 bases map to TRBD2. The germline gives CDR1 SGHDN, CDR2 FVKESK. This CDR3 is built from 17 residues. J was trimmed by 9 bases and V by 0 bases; bases with no gene match: 12. CDR3: CASSQDWGREGLVEQFF. CDR3 DNA: TGTGCCAGCAGCCAAGATTGGGGGCGGGAGGGCCTCGTTGAGCAGTTCTTC.

The chain joins TRBV11-2 to TRBJ2-1; TRBD2 agrees at 10 bases. The trim removed 1 base at V and 4 bases at J, leaving 7 bases unmatched. The CDR3 covers 17 residues. The germline V gene encodes CDR1 SGHAT and CDR2 FQNNGV. The CDR3 DNA follows: TGTGCCAGCAGCTTAGTAAGGCTAGCGGGAGAATACAATGAGCAGTTCTTC. It codes for CASSLVRLAGEYNEQFF.

Here the CDR3 DNA reads TGTGCTAGTGGTTTGCCCCAATCACCTACGAGCTCCTACAATGAGCAGTTCTTC. It yields the protein CASGLPQSPTSSYNEQFF. The V gene is TRBV12-5, the J gene TRBJ2-1; unclear D gene. Germline loops: CDR1 LGHNT, CDR2 FRNRAP. This CDR3 is built from 18 residues. V was shortened by 2 bases and J by 0 bases, with 17 bases between the two germline ends.

The V and J genes are TRBV7-9 and TRBJ2-7; a weak D match, TRBD2 (7 bases). V lost 4 bases, J lost 4 bases, and 17 bases lay in between. Germline V gene lookup returns CDR1 SEHNR and CDR2 FQNEAQ (reference sequence). The CDR3 spans 15 residues. Here the CDR3 DNA reads TGTGCCAGCAGCTACCGGACGGGGGGCGGGTACGAGCAGTACTTC. It is translated as CASSYRTGGGYEQYF.

V and J are TRBV7-6 and TRBJ2-7; the D call may be TRBD1 or TRBD2 (6 bases each). Trimming took 5 bases from V and 6 from J, leaving 26 bases between them. Germline V gives CDR1 SGHVS, CDR2 FNYEAQ. CDR3 length: 17 amino acids. DNA for the CDR3: TGTGCCAGCAGCCAGATGGAGGGGGTCCCCTCGGGGGCCGAGCAGTACTTC. This sequence encodes CASSQMEGVPSGAEQYF.

The gene calls are TRBV11-3 and TRBJ2-1; no clear D. This CDR3 region has 16 residues. Between the trimmed V and J ends, which lost 4 bases and 7 bases, there was a span of 20 bases. Germline assignment: CDR1 SGHNT and CDR2 YENEEA. The CDR3 DNA reads as TGTGCCAGCAGCTCGGCGGCTGGGCCTCCCGAAAATGAGCAGTTCTTC. The encoded protein is CASSSAAGPPENEQFF.

This chain uses TRBV30 with TRBJ2-7, with D perhaps TRBD1 or TRBD2 (7 bases each). Germline V gives CDR1 GTSNPN, CDR2 SVGIG (reference sequence). The CDR3 loop spans 13 amino acids. V lost 2 bases and J 5 bases, leaving 13 bases between the germline ends. The CDR3 loop is CAWSLGGGHEQYF. CDR3 in DNA: TGTGCCTGGAGTCTGGGAGGGGGCCACGAGCAGTACTTC.

This chain connects TRBV29-1 to TRBJ2-1, with D tentatively TRBD1 (5 bases). The CDR3 has 13 amino acids. From germline, CDR1 is SQVTM and CDR2 ANQGSEA. V was trimmed by 7 bases and J by 4 bases, leaving 14 bases between them. For the CDR3, the DNA is TGCAGCGGATTACAGGTGCCGTACAATGAGCAGTTCTTC. It codes for CSGLQVPYNEQFF.

This sequence joins TRBV6-1 and TRBJ1-5; 7 bases map to TRBD1. V was pared by 0 bases and J by 10 bases, with 15 bases of the junction left unmatched. Germline V gives CDR1 MNHNS, CDR2 SASEGT. CDR3 size: 17 residues. In DNA form, the CDR3 reads TGTGCCAGCAGTGAAGCGCTTCCTGGACAGGCTTCGCTACCCCAGCATTTT. Protein product: CASSEALPGQASLPQHF.

Points on this clone: One end of the junction varies from germline; a read error may be responsible. The rearrangement joins TRBV6-5 to TRBJ2-7; no reliable D call. CDR3 length: 10 amino acids. CDR1 and CDR2 (germline): MNHEY, SVGAGI. This CDR3 is CASRETHHLF. The CDR3 nucleotides are TGTGCCAGCAGGGAGACTCATCACCTCTTC.

The gene calls are TRBV28 and TRBJ1-4; the D is unclear. CDR1 and CDR2 from the germline V gene are MDHEN and SYDVKM. This CDR3 has 14 residues. Between the trimmed V and J ends, which lost 3 bases and 7 bases, there was a span of 12 bases. CDR3 bases: TGTGCCAGCAGTTTTCTGGGGTTGAGTGAAAAACTGTTTTTT. This gives the protein CASSFLGLSEKLFF.

The chain recombines TRBV9 with TRBJ2-7, with D possibly TRBD2 on 6 matching bases. Trimming cost V 4 bases and J 4 bases, with 18 bases left between them. The CDR3 length is 15 residues. Germline V lookup: CDR1 SGDLS, CDR2 YYNGEE. The CDR3 bases are TGTGCCAGCAGCCCCGAGAGGGCGGGGTGGTACGAGCAGTACTTC. Translating it yields CASSPERAGWYEQYF.

DNA for the CDR3: TGCGCCAGCAGCTTGATCTGGCTTTCGAACACCGGGGAGCTGTTTTTT. This codes for CASSLIWLSNTGELFF. The V call is TRBV5-1, the J call TRBJ2-2; no clear D gene. This CDR3 has 16 amino acids. Germline CDR1 is SGHRS and CDR2 is YFSETQ. V was shortened by 1 base and J by 0 bases, with 10 bases between the two germline ends.

V gene TRBV5-1 combines with J gene TRBJ2-2; D could derive from TRBD1 or TRBD2 (5 bases each). The V and J ends lost 5 bases and 6 bases respectively, with 11 bases between them. This CDR3 comprises 13 residues. Germline V gene lookup returns CDR1 SGHRS and CDR2 YFSETQ. The DNA of the CDR3 is TGCGCCAGCAGGTGGCAGGGAGCCGGGGAGCTGTTTTTT. Translation: CASRWQGAGELFF. The full variable domain, with the rest looked up from reference TRBV5-1 and TRBJ2-2, is KAGVTQTPRYLIKTRGQQVTLSCSPISGHRSVSWYQQTPGQGLQFLFEYFSETQRNKGNFPGRFSGRQFSNSRSEMNVSTLELGDSALYLCASRWQGAGELFFGEGSRLTVL.

This rearrangement joins TRBV4-2 to TRBJ1-1, with TRBD1 matching over 7 bases. The CDR3 is 16 amino acids. The J segment lost 2 bases and the V segment lost 0 bases, leaving 6 bases of the junction unmatched. Germline V lookup: CDR1 LGHNA, CDR2 YNFKEQ. CDR3 DNA: TGTGCCAGCAGCCAAGATCGAGGGGGCGGTAACACTGAAGCTTTCTTT. Amino acid sequence: CASSQDRGGGNTEAFF.

V usage is TRBV7-9 and J usage is TRBJ1-5; a possible D gene is TRBD1 (6 bases). Germline V CDR1 and CDR2: SEHNR, FQNEAQ (reference sequence). The CDR3 totals 16 residues. V lost 5 bases and J 6 bases, leaving 20 bases between the germline ends. CDR3 in amino acids: CASSIGQGQIIQPQHF. CDR3 sequence (DNA): TGTGCCAGCAGCATAGGCCAGGGGCAGATAATTCAGCCCCAGCATTTT.

This rearrangement joins TRBV6-4 to TRBJ2-2, with a tentative D call TRBD1 (6 bases). V was pared by 5 bases and J by 3 bases, with 10 bases between. CDR1 and CDR2 (germline): MRHNA, SNTAGT. The CDR3 contains 14 residues. The CDR3 reads CASSPQGDTGELFF. As DNA, the CDR3 is TGTGCCAGCAGTCCACAGGGTGACACCGGGGAGCTGTTTTTT.

The chain combines TRBV7-6 with TRBJ2-7, with D maybe TRBD2 (5 bases). Per germline, CDR1 SGHVS and CDR2 FNYEAQ. The CDR3 has 14 residues. V lost 3 bases, J lost 0 bases, and 9 bases lay in between. This chain's CDR3 is CASSFAGNSYEQYF. The CDR3 DNA follows: TGTGCCAGCAGCTTTGCCGGGAACTCCTACGAGCAGTACTTC.